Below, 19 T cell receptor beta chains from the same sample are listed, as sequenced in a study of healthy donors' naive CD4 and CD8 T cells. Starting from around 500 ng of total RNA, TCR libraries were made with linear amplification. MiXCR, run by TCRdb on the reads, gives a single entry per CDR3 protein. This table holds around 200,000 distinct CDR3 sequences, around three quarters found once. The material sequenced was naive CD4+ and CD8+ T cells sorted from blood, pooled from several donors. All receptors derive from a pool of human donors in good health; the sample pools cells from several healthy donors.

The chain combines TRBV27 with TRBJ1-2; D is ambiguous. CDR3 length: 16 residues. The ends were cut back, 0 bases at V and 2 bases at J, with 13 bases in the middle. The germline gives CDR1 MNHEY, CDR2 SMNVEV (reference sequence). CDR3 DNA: TGTGCCAGCAGTTTATCGTACCAGAAAGGAAACTATGGCTACACCTTC. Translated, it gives CASSLSYQKGNYGYTF.

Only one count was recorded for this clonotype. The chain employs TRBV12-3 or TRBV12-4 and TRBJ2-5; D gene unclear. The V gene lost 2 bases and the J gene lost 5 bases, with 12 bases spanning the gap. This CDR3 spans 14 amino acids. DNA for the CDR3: TGTGCCAGCAGTTTAAGGGTAGGGCAGGAGACCCAGTACTTC. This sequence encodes CASSLRVGQETQYF.

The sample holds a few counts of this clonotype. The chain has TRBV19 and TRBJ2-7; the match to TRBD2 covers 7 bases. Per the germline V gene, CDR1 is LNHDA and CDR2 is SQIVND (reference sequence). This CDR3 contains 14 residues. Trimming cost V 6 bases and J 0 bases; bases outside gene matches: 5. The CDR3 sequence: CASSSREDSYEQYF. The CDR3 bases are TGTGCCAGTAGCTCACGGGAGGACTCCTACGAGCAGTACTTC.

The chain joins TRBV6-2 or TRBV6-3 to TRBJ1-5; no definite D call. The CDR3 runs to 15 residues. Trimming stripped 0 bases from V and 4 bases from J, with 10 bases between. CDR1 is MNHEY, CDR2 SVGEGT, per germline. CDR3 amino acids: CASSYSGVTNQPQHF. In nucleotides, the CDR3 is TGTGCCAGCAGTTACTCGGGTGTAACGAATCAGCCCCAGCATTTT.

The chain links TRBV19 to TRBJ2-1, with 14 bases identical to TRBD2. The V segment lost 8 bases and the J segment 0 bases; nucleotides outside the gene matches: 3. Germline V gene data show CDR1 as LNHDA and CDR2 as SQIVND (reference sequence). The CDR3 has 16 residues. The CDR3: CASWGTSGSSYNEQFF. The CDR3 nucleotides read TGTGCCAGTTGGGGGACTAGCGGGAGCTCCTACAATGAGCAGTTCTTC.

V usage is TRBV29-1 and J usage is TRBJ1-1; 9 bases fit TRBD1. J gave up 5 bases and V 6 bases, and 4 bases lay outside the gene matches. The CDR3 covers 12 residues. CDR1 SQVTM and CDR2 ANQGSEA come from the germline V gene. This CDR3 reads CSVPDRGTEAFF. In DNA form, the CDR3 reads TGCAGCGTACCCGACAGGGGGACTGAAGCTTTCTTT.

CDR3 nucleotide sequence: TGCGCCAGCAGCTTAGCGACAGGAACGAACACTGAAGCTTTCTTT. Protein: CASSLATGTNTEAFF. V is TRBV5-1 and J is TRBJ1-1; a possible D gene is TRBD1 (6 bases). Germline CDR1 is SGHRS and CDR2 is YFSETQ. Deletions cut 2 bases from V and 1 base from J, with 12 bases between. The CDR3 runs 15 residues. Full variable domain (remainder filled in from reference TRBV5-1 and TRBJ1-1): KAGVTQTPRYLIKTRGQQVTLSCSPISGHRSVSWYQQTPGQGLQFLFEYFSETQRNKGNFPGRFSGRQFSNSRSEMNVSTLELGDSALYLCASSLATGTNTEAFFGQGTRLTVV.

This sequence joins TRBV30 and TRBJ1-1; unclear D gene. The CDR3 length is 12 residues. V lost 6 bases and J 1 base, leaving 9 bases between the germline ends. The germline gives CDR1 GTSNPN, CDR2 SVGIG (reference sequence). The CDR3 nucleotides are TGTGCCTGTGGATTAAAGAACACTGAAGCTTTCTTT. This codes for CACGLKNTEAFF.

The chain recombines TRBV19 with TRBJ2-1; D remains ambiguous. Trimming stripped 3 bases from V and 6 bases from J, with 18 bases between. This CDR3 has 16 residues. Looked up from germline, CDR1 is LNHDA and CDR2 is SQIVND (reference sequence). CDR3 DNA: TGTGCCAGTAGTATCGCCCCTAACTCGAACCCCAATGAGCAGTTCTTC. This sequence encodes CASSIAPNSNPNEQFF.

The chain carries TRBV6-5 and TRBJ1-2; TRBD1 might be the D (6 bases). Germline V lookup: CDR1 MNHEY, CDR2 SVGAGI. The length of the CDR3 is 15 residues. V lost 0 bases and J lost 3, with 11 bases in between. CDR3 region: CASSYSPPGDYGYTF. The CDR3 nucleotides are TGTGCCAGCAGTTACTCGCCGCCAGGGGACTATGGCTACACCTTC.

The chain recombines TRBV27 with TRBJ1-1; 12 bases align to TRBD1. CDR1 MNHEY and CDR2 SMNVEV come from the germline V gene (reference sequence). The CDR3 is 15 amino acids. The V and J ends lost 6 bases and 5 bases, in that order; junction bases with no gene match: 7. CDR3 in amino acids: CASSDRDRGQTEAFF. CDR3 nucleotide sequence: TGTGCCAGCAGCGACCGGGACAGGGGGCAAACTGAAGCTTTCTTT.

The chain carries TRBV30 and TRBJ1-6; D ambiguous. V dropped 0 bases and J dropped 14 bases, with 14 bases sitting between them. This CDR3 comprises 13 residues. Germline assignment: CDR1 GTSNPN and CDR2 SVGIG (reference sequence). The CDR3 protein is CAWSVGRTSSLHF. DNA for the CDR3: TGTGCCTGGAGTGTAGGCAGGACGAGTTCCCTCCACTTT.

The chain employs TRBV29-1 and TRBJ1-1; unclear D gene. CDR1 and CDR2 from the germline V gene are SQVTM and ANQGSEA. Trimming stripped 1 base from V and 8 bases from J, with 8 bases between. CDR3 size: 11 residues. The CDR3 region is CSVEGVGEAFF. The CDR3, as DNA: TGCAGCGTTGAAGGGGTTGGAGAAGCTTTCTTT. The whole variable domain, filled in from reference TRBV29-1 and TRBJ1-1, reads SAVISQKPSRDICQRGTSLTIQCQVDSQVTMMFWYRQQPGQSLTLIATANQGSEATYESGFVIDKFPISRPNLTFSTLTVSNMSPEDSSIYLCSVEGVGEAFFGQGTRLTVV.

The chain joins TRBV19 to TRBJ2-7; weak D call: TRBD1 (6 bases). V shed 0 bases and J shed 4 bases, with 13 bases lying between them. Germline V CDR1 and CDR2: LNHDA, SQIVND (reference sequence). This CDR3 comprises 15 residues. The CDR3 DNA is TGTGCCAGTAGTATAGATCCAGGACAGCCGTACGAGCAGTACTTC. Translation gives CASSIDPGQPYEQYF. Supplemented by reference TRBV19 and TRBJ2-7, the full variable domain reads DGGITQSPKYLFRKEGQNVTLSCEQNLNHDAMYWYRQDPGQGLRLIYYSQIVNDFQKGDIAEGYSVSREKKESFPLTVTSAQKNPTAFYLCASSIDPGQPYEQYFGPGTRLTVT.

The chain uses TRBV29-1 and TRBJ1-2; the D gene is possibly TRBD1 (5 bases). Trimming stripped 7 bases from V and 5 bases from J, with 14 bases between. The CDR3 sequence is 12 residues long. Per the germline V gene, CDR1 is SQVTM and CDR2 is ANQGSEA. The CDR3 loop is CSDPGGTYGYTF. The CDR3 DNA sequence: TGCAGCGACCCGGGGGGTACTTATGGCTACACCTTC.

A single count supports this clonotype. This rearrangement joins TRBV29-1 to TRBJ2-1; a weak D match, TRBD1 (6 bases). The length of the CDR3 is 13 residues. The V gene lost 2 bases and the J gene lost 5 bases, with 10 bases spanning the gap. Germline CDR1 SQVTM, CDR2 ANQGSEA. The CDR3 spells CSVEQGLHNEQFF. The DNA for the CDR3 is TGCAGCGTTGAACAGGGGCTACACAATGAGCAGTTCTTC.

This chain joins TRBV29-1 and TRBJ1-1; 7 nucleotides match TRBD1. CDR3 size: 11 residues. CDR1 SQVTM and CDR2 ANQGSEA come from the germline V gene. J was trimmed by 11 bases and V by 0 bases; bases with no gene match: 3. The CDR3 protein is CSVEDKGAAFF. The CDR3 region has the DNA TGCAGCGTTGAAGATAAGGGGGCTGCTTTCTTT.

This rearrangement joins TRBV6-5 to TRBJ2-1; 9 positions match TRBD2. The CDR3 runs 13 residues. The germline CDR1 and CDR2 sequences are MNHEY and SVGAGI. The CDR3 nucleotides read TGTGCACATAGCGGGAGTTCTGCGAATGAGCAGTTCTTC. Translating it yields CAHSGSSANEQFF.

The CDR3, as DNA: TGTGCCAGCTCACCACCTTATGACTATGGCTACACCTTC. Translated, it gives CASSPPYDYGYTF. This chain connects TRBV18 to TRBJ1-2; D call uncertain. V was pared by 0 bases and J by 3 bases, with 5 bases between. In germline, CDR1 is KGHSH, CDR2 LQKENI. This CDR3 comprises 13 residues.